This T cell receptor beta chain was captured by sequencing in a study of T cell repertoires in cytomegalovirus infection. TCRdb re-derived calls from the reads in MiXCR, one entry per CDR3 protein. Of 640,000 or so distinct CDR3 sequences in the sample, around 31% are singletons; the top ten hold roughly 18%. This clonotype was found a few times. The antigen is not known. This sequence originates from a human donor in good health (CMV status not recorded). Some clones in this sample may be carry-over from other donors' samples. Specimen: cultured PBMCs, collected from culture after CMV antigen stimulation.

The CDR3 sequence: CASSNARVDYNSPLHF. CDR3 DNA sequence: TGTGCCAGCAGCAACGCCAGGGTGGACTATAATTCACCCCTCCACTTT. The chain has TRBV2 and TRBJ1-6; weak D call: TRBD1 (5 bases). The CDR3 contains 16 residues. The V and J ends lost 6 bases and 3 bases respectively, with 15 bases between them. In germline, CDR1 is SNHLY, CDR2 FYNNEI.